The clone carrying this T cell receptor beta chain was recorded only once. Authors' analysis steps: Reference gene primer amplification gave estimated nucleated cell counts. This table comes from immunoSEQ multiplex PCR, and its TCRdb copy is limited to in-frame clones, with some not included. V and J calls and clone size are given by that table; D and trimming were obtained from the DNA. The sample holds approximately 260,000 clones, 75% to 90% seen once. This specimen belongs to a study of blood T cell repertoires in COVID-19. Study summary: Sites in the United States, Italy and Spain provided acute and convalescent COVID-19 samples. PBMCs, B-cell-depleted T cells, or T cells provided the cDNA or gDNA that made up the material.

The material sequenced was peripheral blood. This TCR derives from a man aged 55 to 70 who had recovered from COVID-19.

CDR3 sequence (DNA): TGTGCCAGCAGTCAGACAGGGGTCGGAAACACCATATATTTT. It codes for CASSQTGVGNTIYF. The chain couples TRBV6-1 to TRBJ1-3, with TRBD1 identical over 8 bases. CDR3 size: 14 residues. V dropped 5 bases and J dropped 4; count of bases not matched to a gene: 4. Germline CDR1 MNHNS, CDR2 SASEGT.